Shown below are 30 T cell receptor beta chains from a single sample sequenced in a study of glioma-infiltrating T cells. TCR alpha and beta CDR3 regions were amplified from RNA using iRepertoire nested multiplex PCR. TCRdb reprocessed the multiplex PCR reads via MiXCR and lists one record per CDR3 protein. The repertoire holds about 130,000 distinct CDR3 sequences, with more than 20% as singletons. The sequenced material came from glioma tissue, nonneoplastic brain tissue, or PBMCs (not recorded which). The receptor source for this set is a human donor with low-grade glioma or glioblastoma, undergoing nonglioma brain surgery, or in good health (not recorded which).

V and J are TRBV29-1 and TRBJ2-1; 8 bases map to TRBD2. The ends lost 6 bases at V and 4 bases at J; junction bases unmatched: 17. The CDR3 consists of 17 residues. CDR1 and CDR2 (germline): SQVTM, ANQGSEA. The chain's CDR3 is CSVRQRMRGAIYNEQFF. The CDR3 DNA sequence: TGCAGCGTCAGACAGAGGATGCGGGGGGCTATATACAATGAGCAGTTCTTC.

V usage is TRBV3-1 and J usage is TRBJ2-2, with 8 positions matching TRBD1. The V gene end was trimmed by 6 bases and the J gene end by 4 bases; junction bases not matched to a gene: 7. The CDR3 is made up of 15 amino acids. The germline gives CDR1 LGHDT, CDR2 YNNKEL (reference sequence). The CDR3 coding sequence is TGTGCCAGCAGTCCTTCGACAGGGGCCACCGGGGAGCTGTTTTTT. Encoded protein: CASSPSTGATGELFF.

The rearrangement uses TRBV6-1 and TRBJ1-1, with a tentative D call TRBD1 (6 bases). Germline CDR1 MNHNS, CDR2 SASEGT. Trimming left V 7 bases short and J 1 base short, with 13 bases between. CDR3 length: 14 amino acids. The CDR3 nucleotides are TGTGCCAGCAACCTACAGGGCAGGAACACTGAAGCTTTCTTT. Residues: CASNLQGRNTEAFF.

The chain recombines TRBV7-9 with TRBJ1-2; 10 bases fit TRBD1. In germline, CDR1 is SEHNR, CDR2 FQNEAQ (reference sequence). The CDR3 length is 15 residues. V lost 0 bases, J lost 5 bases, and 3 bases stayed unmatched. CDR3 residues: CASSLAGTGEYGYTF. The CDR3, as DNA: TGTGCCAGCAGCTTAGCTGGGACAGGGGAGTATGGCTACACCTTC.

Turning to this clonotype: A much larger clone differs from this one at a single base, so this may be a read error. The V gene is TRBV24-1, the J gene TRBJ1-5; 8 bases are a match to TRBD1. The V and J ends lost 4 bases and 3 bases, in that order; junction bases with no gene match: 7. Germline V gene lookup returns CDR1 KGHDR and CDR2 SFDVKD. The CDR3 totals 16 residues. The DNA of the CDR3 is TGTGCCACCAGTGACTTGGGACAGGAGATCAATCAGCCCCAGCATTTT. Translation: CATSDLGQEINQPQHF.

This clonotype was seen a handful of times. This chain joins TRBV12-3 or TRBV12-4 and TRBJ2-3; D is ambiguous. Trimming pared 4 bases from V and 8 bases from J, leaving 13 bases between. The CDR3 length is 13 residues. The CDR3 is CASSSLLLGTQYF. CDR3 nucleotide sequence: TGTGCCAGCAGTTCCTTACTCCTAGGTACGCAGTATTTT.

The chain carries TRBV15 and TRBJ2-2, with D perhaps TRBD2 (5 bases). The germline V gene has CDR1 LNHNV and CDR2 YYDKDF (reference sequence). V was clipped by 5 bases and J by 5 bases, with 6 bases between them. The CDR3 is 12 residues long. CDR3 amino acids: CATSERTGELFF. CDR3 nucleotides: TGTGCCACCAGCGAGCGGACCGGGGAGCTGTTTTTT. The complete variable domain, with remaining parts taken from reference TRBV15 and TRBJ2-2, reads DAMVIQNPRYQVTQFGKPVTLSCSQTLNHNVMYWYQQKSSQAPKLLFHYYDKDFNNEADTPDNFQSRRPNTSFCFLDIRSPGLGDTAMYLCATSERTGELFFGEGSRLTVL.

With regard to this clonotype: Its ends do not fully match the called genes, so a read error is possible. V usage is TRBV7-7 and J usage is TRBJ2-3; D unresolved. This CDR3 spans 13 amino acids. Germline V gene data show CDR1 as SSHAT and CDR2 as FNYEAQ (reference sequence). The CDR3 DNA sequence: TGTGCTAGCAGCTTATTAAAGACAGATACGCAGTATTTT. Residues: CASSLLKTDTQYF.

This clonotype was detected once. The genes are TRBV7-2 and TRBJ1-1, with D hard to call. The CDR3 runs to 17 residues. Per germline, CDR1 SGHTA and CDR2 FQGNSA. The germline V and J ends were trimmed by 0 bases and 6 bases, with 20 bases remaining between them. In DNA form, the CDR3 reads TGTGCCAGCAGCTTAGCCGGCAGTGGATCCCTAAGTTCTGAAGCTTTCTTT. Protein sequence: CASSLAGSGSLSSEAFF.

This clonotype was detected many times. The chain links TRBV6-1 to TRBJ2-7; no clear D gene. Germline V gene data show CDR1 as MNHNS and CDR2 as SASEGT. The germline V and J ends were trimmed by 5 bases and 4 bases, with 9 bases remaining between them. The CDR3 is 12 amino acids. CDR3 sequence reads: CASSNGVYEQYV. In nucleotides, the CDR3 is TGTGCCAGCAGTAATGGGGTTTACGAGCAGTACGTC.

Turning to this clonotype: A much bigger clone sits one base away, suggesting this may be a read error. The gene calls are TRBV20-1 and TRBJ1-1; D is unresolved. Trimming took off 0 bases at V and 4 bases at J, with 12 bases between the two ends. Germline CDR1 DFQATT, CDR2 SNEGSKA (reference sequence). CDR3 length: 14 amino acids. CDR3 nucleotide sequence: TGCAGTGCTAGAGATTCAACAGCGAGCACTGAAGCTTTCTTT. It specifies CSARDSTASTEAFF.

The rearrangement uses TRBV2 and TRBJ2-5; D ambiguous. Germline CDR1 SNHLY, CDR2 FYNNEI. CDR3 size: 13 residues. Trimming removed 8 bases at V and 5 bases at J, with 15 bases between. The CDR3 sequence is CASHGTMGETQYF. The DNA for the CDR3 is TGTGCCAGCCATGGTACGATGGGGGAGACCCAGTACTTC.

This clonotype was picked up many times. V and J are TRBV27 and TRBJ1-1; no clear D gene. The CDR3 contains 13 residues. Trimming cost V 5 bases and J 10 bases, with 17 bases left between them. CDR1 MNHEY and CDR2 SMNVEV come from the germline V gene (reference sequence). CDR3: CASSLGYGGGAFF. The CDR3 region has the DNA TGTGCCAGCAGTCTAGGGTACGGAGGTGGAGCTTTCTTT.

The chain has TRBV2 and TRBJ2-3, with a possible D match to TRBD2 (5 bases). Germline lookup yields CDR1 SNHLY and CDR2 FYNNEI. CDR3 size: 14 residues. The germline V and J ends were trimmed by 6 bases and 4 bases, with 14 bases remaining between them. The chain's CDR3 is CASRGILGPDTQYF. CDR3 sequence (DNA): TGTGCCAGCAGGGGTATACTAGGCCCAGATACGCAGTATTTT.

Written as DNA, the CDR3 is TGTGCCAGCAGCCAGCCCTGGGGGGGTGAGCAGTTCTTC. Its protein product is CASSQPWGGEQFF. The chain employs TRBV14 and TRBJ2-1; 7 bases match TRBD2. Germline V gene lookup returns CDR1 SGHDN and CDR2 FVKESK. The V gene end was trimmed by 3 bases and the J gene end by 9 bases; junction bases not matched to a gene: 5. The CDR3 is made up of 13 amino acids.

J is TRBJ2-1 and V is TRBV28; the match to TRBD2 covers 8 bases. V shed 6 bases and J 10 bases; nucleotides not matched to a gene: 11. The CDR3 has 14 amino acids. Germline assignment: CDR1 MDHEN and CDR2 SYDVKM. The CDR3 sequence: CASSSPGRVEEQFF. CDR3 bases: TGTGCCAGCAGCTCCCCCGGGAGGGTGGAAGAGCAGTTCTTC.

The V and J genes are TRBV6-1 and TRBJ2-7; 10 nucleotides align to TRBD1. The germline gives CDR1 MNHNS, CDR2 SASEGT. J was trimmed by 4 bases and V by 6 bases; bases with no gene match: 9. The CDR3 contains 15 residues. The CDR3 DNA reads TGTGCCAGCAGCCTTACCCGGACAGGGGGATACGAGCAGTACGTC. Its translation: CASSLTRTGGYEQYV.

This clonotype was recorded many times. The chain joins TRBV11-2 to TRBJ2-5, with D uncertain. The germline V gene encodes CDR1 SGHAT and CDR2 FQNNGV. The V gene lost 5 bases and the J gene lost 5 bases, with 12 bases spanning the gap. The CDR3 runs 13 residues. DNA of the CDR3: TGTGCCAGCAGCCCTTGGCCCCCGGAGACCCAGTACTTC. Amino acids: CASSPWPPETQYF.

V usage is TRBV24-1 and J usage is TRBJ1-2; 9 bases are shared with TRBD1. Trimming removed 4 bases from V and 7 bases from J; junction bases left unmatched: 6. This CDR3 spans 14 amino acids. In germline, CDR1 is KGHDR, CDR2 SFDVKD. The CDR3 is CATSESGTGSGYTF. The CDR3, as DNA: TGTGCCACCAGTGAGTCCGGGACAGGGAGTGGCTACACCTTC.

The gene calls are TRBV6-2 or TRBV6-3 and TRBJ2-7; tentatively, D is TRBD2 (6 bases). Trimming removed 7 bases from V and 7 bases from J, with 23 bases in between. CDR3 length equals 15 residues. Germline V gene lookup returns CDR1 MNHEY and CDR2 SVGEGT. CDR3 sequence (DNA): TGTGCCAGCACCTGGGGAGCGGGTGGCTCCTGGGAGCAGTACGTC. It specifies CASTWGAGGSWEQYV.

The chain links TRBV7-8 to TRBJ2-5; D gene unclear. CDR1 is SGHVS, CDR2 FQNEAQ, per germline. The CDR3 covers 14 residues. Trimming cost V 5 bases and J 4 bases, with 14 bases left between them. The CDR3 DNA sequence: TGTGCCAGCAGCCCCGCCAGGCGACGAGAGACCCAGTACTTC. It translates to CASSPARRRETQYF. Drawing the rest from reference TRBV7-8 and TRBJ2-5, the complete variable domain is GAGVSQSPRYKVAKRGQDVALRCDPISGHVSLFWYQQALGQGPEFLTYFQNEAQLDKSGLPSDRFFAERPEGSVSTLKIQRTQQEDSAVYLCASSPARRRETQYFGPGTRLLVL.

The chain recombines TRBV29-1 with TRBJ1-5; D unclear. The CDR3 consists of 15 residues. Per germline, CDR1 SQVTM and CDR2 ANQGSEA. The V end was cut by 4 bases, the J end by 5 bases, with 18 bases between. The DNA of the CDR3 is TGCAGCGTTGTAGTAGGAGGGATTGTGGATCAGCCCCAGCATTTT. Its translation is CSVVVGGIVDQPQHF.

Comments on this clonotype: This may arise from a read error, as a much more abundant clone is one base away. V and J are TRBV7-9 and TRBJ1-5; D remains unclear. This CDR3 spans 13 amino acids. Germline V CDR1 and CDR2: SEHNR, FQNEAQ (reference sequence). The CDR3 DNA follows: TGTGCCAGCAGCTTCGGCAGCAATAAGCCCCAGCATTTT. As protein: CASSFGSNKPQHF.

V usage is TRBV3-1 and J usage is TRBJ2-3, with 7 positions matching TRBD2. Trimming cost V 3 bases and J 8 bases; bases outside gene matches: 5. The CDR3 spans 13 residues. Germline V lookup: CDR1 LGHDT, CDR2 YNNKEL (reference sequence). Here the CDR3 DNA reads TGTGCCAGCAGCCATGGGGGGGACGGTACGCAGTATTTT. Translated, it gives CASSHGGDGTQYF.

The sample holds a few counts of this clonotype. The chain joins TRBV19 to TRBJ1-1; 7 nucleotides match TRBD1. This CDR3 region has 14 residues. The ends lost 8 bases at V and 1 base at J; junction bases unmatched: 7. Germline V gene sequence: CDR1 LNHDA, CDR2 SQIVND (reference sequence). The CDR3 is CASARDRKNTEAFF. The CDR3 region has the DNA TGTGCCAGTGCCAGGGACAGAAAGAACACTGAAGCTTTCTTT.

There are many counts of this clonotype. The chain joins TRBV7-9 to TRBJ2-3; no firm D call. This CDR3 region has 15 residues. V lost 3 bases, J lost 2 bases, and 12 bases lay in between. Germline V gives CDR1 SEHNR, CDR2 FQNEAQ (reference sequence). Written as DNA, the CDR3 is TGTGCCAGCAGCTTGCGCAGCGCAGACACAGATACGCAGTATTTT. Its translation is CASSLRSADTDTQYF.

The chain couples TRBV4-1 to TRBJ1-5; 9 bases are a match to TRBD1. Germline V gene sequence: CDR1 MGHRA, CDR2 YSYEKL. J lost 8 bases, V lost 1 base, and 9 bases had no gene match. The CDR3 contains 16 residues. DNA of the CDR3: TGCGCCAGCAGCCAAGCCAGCGGACAGGGGAGAGAGCCCCAGCATTTT. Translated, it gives CASSQASGQGREPQHF.

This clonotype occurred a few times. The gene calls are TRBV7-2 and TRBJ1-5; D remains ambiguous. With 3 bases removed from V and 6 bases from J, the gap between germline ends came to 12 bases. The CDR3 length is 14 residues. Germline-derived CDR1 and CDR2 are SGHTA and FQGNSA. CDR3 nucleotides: TGTGCCAGCAGCTTCGGCCAGCCCGGTCAGCCCCAGCATTTT. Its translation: CASSFGQPGQPQHF.

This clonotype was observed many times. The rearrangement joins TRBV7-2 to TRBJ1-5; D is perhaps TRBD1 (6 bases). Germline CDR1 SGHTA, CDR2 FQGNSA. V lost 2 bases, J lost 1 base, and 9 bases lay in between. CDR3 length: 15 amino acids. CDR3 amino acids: CASSLQGQSNQPQHF. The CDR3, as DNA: TGTGCCAGCAGCTTACAGGGACAAAGCAATCAGCCCCAGCATTTT.

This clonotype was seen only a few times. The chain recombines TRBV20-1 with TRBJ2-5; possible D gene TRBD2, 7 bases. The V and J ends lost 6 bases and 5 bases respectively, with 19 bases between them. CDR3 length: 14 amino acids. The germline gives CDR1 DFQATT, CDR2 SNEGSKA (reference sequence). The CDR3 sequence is CSARAGGLRETQYF. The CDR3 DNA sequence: TGCAGTGCCCGCGCCGGGGGGCTGCGGGAGACCCAGTACTTC.